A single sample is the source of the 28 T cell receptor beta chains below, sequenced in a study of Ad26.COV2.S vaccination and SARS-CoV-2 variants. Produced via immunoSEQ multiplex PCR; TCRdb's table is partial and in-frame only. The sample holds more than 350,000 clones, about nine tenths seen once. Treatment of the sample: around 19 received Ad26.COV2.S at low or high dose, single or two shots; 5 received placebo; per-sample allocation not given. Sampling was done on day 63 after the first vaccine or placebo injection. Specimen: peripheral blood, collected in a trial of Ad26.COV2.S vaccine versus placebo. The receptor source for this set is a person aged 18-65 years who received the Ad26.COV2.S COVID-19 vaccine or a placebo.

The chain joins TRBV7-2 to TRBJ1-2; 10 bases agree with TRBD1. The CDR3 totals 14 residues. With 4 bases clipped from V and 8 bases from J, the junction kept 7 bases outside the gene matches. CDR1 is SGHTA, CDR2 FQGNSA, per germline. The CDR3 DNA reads TGTGCCAGCAGCTCCATGGGACAGGGGTCCGGCTACACCTTC. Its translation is CASSSMGQGSGYTF.

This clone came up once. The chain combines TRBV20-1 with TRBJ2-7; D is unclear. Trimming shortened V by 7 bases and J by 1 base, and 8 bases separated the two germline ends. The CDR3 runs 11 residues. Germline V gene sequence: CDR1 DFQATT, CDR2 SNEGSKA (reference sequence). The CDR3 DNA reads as TGCAGTGTGCGAATTTCCTACGAGCAGTACTTC. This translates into CSVRISYEQYF.

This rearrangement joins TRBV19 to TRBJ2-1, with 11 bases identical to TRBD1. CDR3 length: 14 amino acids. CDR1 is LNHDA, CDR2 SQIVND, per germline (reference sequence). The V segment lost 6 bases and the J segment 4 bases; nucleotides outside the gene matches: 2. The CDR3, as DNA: TGTGCCAGTAGCGGGACAGGGGGTTACAATGAGCAGTTCTTC. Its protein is CASSGTGGYNEQFF. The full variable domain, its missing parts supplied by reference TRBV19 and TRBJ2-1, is DGGITQSPKYLFRKEGQNVTLSCEQNLNHDAMYWYRQDPGQGLRLIYYSQIVNDFQKGDIAEGYSVSREKKESFPLTVTSAQKNPTAFYLCASSGTGGYNEQFFGPGTRLTVL.

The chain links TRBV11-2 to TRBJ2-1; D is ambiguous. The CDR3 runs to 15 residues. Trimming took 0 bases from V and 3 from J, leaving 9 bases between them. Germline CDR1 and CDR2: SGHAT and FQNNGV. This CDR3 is CASSLDYTDYNEQFF. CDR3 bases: TGTGCCAGCAGCTTAGATTACACAGACTACAATGAGCAGTTCTTC.

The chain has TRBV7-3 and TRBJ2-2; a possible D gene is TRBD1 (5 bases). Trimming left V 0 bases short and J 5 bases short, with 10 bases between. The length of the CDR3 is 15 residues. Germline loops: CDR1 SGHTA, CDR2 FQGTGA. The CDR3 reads CASSLTQGGTGELFF. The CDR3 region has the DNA TGTGCCAGCAGCTTAACGCAGGGCGGAACCGGGGAGCTGTTTTTT.

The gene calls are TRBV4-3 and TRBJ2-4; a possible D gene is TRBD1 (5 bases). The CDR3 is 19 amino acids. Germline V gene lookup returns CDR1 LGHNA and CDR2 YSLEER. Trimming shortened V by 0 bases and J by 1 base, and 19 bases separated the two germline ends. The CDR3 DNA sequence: TGCGCCAGCAGCCAAGATTTAAATTGGGCCAGGGCGGCCAAAAACATTCAGTACTTC. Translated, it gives CASSQDLNWARAAKNIQYF.

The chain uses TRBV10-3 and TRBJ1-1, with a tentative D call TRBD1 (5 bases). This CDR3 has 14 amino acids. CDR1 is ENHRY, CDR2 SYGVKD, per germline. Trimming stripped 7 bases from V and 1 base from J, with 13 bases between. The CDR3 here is CAINARGENTEAFF. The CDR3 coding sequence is TGTGCCATCAACGCTAGGGGCGAGAACACTGAAGCTTTCTTT.

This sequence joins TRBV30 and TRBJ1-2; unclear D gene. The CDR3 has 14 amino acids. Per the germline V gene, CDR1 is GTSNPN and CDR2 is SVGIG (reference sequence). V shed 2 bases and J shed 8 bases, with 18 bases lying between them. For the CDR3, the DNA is TGTGCCTGGAGTCCCACCACGGGGATCGGCGGCTACACCTTC. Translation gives CAWSPTTGIGGYTF.

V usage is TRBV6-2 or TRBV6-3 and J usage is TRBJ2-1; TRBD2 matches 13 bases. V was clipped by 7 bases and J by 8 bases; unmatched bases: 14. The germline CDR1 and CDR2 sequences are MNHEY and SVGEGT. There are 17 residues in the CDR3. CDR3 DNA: TGTGCCAGCACCCCCGCGGGGACTAGCGGGAATGGGGATGAGCAGTTCTTC. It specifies CASTPAGTSGNGDEQFF.

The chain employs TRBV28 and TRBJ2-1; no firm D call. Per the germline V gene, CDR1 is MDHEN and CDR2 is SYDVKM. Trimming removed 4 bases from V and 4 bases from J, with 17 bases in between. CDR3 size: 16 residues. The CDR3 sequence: CASSYPPYRKYNEQFF. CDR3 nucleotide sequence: TGTGCCAGCAGTTACCCCCCGTATCGGAAATACAATGAGCAGTTCTTC.

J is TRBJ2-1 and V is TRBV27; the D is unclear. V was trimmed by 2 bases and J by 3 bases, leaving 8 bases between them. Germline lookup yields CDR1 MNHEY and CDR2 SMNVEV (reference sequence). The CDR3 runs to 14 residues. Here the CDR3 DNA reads TGTGCCAGCAGTTTAGCGGTTAACTACAATGAGCAGTTCTTC. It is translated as CASSLAVNYNEQFF.

The CDR3 nucleotides read TGTGCCAGCAGTCCCCTCCATGTGGATGAGCAGTTCTTC. Residues: CASSPLHVDEQFF. The chain links TRBV28 to TRBJ2-1; no reliable D call. Trimming took 5 bases from V and 8 from J, leaving 13 bases between them. The CDR3 sequence is 13 residues long. Per the germline V gene, CDR1 is MDHEN and CDR2 is SYDVKM.

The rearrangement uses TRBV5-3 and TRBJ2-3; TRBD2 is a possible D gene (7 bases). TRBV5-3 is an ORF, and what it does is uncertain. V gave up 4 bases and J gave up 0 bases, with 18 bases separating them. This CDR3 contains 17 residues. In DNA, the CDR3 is TGTGCCAGAAGCGACACTTCCGCGGGGGCTAGCACAGATACGCAGTATTTT. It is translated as CARSDTSAGASTDTQYF.

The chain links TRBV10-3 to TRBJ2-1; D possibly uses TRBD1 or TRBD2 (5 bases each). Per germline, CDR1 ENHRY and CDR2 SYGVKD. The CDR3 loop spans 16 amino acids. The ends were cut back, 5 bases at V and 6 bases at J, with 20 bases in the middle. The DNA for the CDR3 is TGTGCCATCAGTTTACAAAACCTGGGGGTTTCCAATGAGCAGTTCTTC. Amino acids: CAISLQNLGVSNEQFF.

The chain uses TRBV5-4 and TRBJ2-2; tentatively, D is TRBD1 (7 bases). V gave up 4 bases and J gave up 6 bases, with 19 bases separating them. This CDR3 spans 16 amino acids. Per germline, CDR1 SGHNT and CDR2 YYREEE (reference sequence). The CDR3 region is CASSGVRQGGAGELFF. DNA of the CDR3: TGTGCCAGCAGCGGGGTGAGACAGGGAGGAGCCGGGGAGCTGTTTTTT.

Here the CDR3 reads CASSLGEKWEQFF. As DNA, the CDR3 is TGCGCCAGCAGCTTGGGTGAAAAGTGGGAGCAGTTCTTC. This chain joins TRBV5-1 and TRBJ2-1; D gene ambiguous. V was trimmed by 0 bases and J by 10 bases, leaving 11 bases between them. Germline values: CDR1 SGHRS, CDR2 YFSETQ. CDR3 length: 13 amino acids.

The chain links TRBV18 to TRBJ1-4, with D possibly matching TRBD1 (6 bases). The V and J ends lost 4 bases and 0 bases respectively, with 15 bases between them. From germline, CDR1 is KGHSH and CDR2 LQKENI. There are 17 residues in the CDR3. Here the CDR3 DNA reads TGTGCCAGCTCACGACAGGATTGGGTGGCAACTAATGAAAAACTGTTTTTT. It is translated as CASSRQDWVATNEKLFF.

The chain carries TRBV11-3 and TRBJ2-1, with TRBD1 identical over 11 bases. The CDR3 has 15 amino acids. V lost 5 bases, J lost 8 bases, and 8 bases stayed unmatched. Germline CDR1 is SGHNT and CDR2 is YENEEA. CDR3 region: CASSPGGQGVDEQFF. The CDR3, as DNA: TGTGCCAGCAGCCCAGGGGGACAGGGGGTTGATGAGCAGTTCTTC.

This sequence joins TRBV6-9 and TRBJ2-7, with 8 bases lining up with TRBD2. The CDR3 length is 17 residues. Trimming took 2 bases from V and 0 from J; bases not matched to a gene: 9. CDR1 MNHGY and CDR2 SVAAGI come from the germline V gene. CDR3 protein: CASSYRSKRETSYEQYF. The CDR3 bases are TGTGCCAGCAGTTATCGCTCTAAGCGGGAGACCTCCTACGAGCAGTACTTC.

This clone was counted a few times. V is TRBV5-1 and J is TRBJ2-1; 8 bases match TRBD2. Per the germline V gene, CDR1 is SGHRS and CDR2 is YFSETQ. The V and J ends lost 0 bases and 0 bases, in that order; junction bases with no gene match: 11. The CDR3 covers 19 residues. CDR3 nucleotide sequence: TGCGCCAGCAGCTTGGTACCCCGGACTAGCTTCAGCTCCTACAATGAGCAGTTCTTC. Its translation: CASSLVPRTSFSSYNEQFF. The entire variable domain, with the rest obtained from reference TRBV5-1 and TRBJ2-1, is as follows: KAGVTQTPRYLIKTRGQQVTLSCSPISGHRSVSWYQQTPGQGLQFLFEYFSETQRNKGNFPGRFSGRQFSNSRSEMNVSTLELGDSALYLCASSLVPRTSFSSYNEQFFGPGTRLTVL.

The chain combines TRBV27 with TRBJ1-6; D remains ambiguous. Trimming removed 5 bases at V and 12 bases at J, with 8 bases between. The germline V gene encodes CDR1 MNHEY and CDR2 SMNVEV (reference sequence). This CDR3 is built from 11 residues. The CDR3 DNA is TGTGCCAGCAGTGCAAGAGGACCCCTCCACTTT. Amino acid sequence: CASSARGPLHF.

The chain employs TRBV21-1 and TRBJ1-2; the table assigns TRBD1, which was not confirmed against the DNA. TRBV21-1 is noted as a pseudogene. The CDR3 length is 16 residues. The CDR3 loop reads CASSGWDRHLNYGYTF. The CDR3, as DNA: TGTGCCAGCAGCGGCTGGGACAGGCACCTCAACTATGGCTACACCTTC.

CDR3 in amino acids: CASSPQGGYEQYF. DNA for the CDR3: TGTGCCAGCTCACCACAGGGGGGGTACGAGCAGTACTTC. V and J are TRBV18 and TRBJ2-7; D may be TRBD2 (7 bases). Trimming took 1 base from V and 4 from J, leaving 8 bases between them. CDR3 length: 13 amino acids. The germline gives CDR1 KGHSH, CDR2 LQKENI.

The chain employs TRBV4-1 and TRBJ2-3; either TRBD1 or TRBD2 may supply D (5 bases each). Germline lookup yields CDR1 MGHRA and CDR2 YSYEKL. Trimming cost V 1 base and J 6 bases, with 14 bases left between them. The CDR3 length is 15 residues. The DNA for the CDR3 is TGCGCCAGCAGCCAAGGGGGGTTGGAATTGGATACGCAGTATTTT. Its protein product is CASSQGGLELDTQYF.

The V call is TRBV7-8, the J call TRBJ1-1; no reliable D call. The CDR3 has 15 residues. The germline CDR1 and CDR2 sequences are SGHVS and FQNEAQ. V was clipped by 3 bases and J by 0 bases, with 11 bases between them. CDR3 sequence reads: CASSLGPLMNTEAFF. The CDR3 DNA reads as TGTGCCAGCAGCTTGGGCCCTCTCATGAACACTGAAGCTTTCTTT.

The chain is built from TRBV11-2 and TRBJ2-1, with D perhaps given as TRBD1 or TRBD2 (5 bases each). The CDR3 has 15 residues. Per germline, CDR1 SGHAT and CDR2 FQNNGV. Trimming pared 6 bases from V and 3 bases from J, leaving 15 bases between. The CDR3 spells CASSSPGTNYNEQFF. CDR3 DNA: TGTGCCAGCAGTTCTCCCGGGACCAACTACAATGAGCAGTTCTTC. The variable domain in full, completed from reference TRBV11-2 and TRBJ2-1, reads EAGVAQSPRYKIIEKRQSVAFWCNPISGHATLYWYQQILGQGPKLLIQFQNNGVVDDSQLPKDRFSAERLKGVDSTLKIQPAKLEDSAVYLCASSSPGTNYNEQFFGPGTRLTVL.

CDR3 residues: CSVVLAGTTDTQYF. The CDR3, as DNA: TGCAGCGTTGTCCTAGCGGGAACCACAGATACGCAGTATTTT. This sequence joins TRBV29-1 and TRBJ2-3; 9 positions match TRBD2. The CDR3 sequence is 14 residues long. The junction had 4 bases not matched to a gene; V was cut back by 4 bases and J by 2 bases. Germline V CDR1 and CDR2: SQVTM, ANQGSEA.

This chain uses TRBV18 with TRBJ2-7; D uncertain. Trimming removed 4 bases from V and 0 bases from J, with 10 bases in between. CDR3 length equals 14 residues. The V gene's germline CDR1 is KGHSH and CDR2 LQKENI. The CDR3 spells CASSRWESSYEQYF. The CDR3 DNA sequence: TGTGCCAGCTCACGGTGGGAAAGCTCCTACGAGCAGTACTTC.